The 28 T cell receptor beta chains in this list originate from one sample, sequenced in a study of T-cell reconstitution after alpha-beta-depleted transplantation in children. Unique molecular identifiers were incorporated when the TCRbeta library was constructed. TCRdb reprocessed the PCR reads via MiXCR and lists one record per CDR3 protein. The table lists about 360,000 distinct CDR3 sequences, 10% to 15% of them singletons. This material consisted of PBMCs, taken from the stem cell graft. Every receptor here comes from a human donor who donated a stem cell graft to a child with Fanconi anemia.

This clonotype came up many times. This sequence joins TRBV3-1 and TRBJ2-1; D possibly uses TRBD1 or TRBD2 (5 bases each). V was shortened by 0 bases and J by 0 bases, with 6 bases between the two germline ends. This CDR3 has 15 amino acids. CDR1 is LGHDT, CDR2 YNNKEL, per germline (reference sequence). The CDR3 region is CASSQDGASYNEQFF. CDR3 nucleotide sequence: TGTGCCAGCAGCCAAGACGGGGCCTCCTACAATGAGCAGTTCTTC.

This clonotype was picked up many times. J is TRBJ1-1 and V is TRBV7-2; the D gene is possibly TRBD1 (5 bases). The germline V gene encodes CDR1 SGHTA and CDR2 FQGNSA. The CDR3 is 14 amino acids. With 2 bases removed from V and 3 bases from J, the gap between germline ends came to 10 bases. CDR3 nucleotide sequence: TGTGCCAGCAGCTTATCGGGGCGGTACACTGAAGCTTTCTTT. It specifies CASSLSGRYTEAFF.

The rearrangement links TRBV6-5 to TRBJ2-2, with D tentatively TRBD2 (5 bases). CDR3 size: 16 residues. Germline V gene lookup returns CDR1 MNHEY and CDR2 SVGAGI. V lost 4 bases to trimming and J lost 4 bases, with 16 bases between them. The DNA for the CDR3 is TGTGCCAGCAGTTCAGTTACGTCCGGAGGCACCGGGGAGCTGTTTTTT. Encoded protein: CASSSVTSGGTGELFF.

This clonotype was observed a handful of times. The chain employs TRBV2 and TRBJ2-1; 7 bases fit TRBD1. The CDR3 extends over 15 amino acids. Germline V gene sequence: CDR1 SNHLY, CDR2 FYNNEI. Germline trimming cut 6 bases from V and 4 bases from J; bases unmatched to any gene: 9. The CDR3 loop is CASRRGGRLYNEQFF. In DNA, the CDR3 is TGTGCCAGCAGAAGAGGGGGCCGCCTATACAATGAGCAGTTCTTC.

This clonotype appeared a few times. CDR3 nucleotide sequence: TGCGCCAGCAGGTTCGGGACTAGCGGGGGGCCTCAAGAGACCCAGTACTTC. Amino acid sequence: CASRFGTSGGPQETQYF. The chain has TRBV5-1 and TRBJ2-5; 15 positions match TRBD2. V lost 5 bases, J lost 2 bases, and 7 bases stayed unmatched. This CDR3 comprises 17 residues. CDR1 and CDR2 (germline): SGHRS, YFSETQ. The full variable domain, completed using reference TRBV5-1 and TRBJ2-5, is KAGVTQTPRYLIKTRGQQVTLSCSPISGHRSVSWYQQTPGQGLQFLFEYFSETQRNKGNFPGRFSGRQFSNSRSEMNVSTLELGDSALYLCASRFGTSGGPQETQYFGPGTRLLVL.

The chain joins TRBV6-2 or TRBV6-3 to TRBJ2-1, with D possibly TRBD2 on 5 matching bases. The CDR3 spans 12 residues. V lost 6 bases to trimming and J lost 8 bases, with 11 bases between them. Germline values: CDR1 MNHEY, CDR2 SVGEGT. CDR3 sequence reads: CASSGVAHEQFF. The CDR3 bases are TGTGCCAGCAGCGGGGTTGCCCATGAGCAGTTCTTC.

This clonotype was counted at least ten times. J is TRBJ2-7 and V is TRBV5-1; D uncertain. There are 15 residues in the CDR3. With 0 bases removed from V and 0 bases from J, the gap between germline ends came to 10 bases. Germline loops: CDR1 SGHRS, CDR2 YFSETQ. The CDR3, as DNA: TGCGCCAGCAGCTTGGGATCCTATAGCTCCTACGAGCAGTACTTC. This sequence encodes CASSLGSYSSYEQYF.

V and J are TRBV4-3 and TRBJ2-1; D is possibly TRBD1 (7 bases). V was pared by 3 bases and J by 6 bases, with 21 bases between. This CDR3 region has 17 residues. Germline values: CDR1 LGHNA, CDR2 YSLEER. This chain's CDR3 is CASSQGQTRGGGNEQFF. CDR3 coding DNA: TGCGCCAGCAGCCAGGGACAGACCCGAGGAGGGGGCAATGAGCAGTTCTTC.

V gene TRBV18 combines with J gene TRBJ2-7; D may be TRBD1 or TRBD2 (5 bases each). The germline V gene encodes CDR1 KGHSH and CDR2 LQKENI. The CDR3 has 15 residues. V lost 3 bases, J lost 2 bases, and 14 bases lay in between. Here the CDR3 reads CASSPGLRGTYEQYV. The CDR3 region has the DNA TGTGCCAGCTCACCGGGGCTACGGGGCACCTACGAGCAGTACGTC.

The J gene is TRBJ2-5, the V gene TRBV19, with TRBD2 as a possible D gene (6 bases). CDR3 length equals 14 residues. V dropped 4 bases and J dropped 9 bases, with 18 bases sitting between them. Germline CDR1 and CDR2: LNHDA and SQIVND (reference sequence). The CDR3 is CASSTGPTGGAQYF. CDR3 coding DNA: TGTGCCAGTAGTACCGGACCCACCGGCGGGGCCCAGTACTTC.

This clonotype has only a few counts. This chain connects TRBV9 to TRBJ2-3; D uncertain. The germline gives CDR1 SGDLS, CDR2 YYNGEE. The CDR3 runs to 13 residues. V was pared by 0 bases and J by 5 bases, with 7 bases between. CDR3 nucleotide sequence: TGTGCCAGCAGCGTAGAGGCCAGAGATACGCAGTATTTT. This encodes CASSVEARDTQYF.

This clonotype turned up a few times. The gene calls are TRBV5-6 and TRBJ2-1, with TRBD2 matching over 11 bases. The germline V gene encodes CDR1 SGHDT and CDR2 YYEEEE. With V trimmed by 4 bases and J by 4 bases, 10 bases remained unmatched. The CDR3 runs 17 residues. CDR3 coding DNA: TGTGCCAGCAGCCTGACAATCACTAGCGGGGGTTACAATGAGCAGTTCTTC. Encoded protein: CASSLTITSGGYNEQFF.

This clonotype showed up just a few times. V and J are TRBV5-1 and TRBJ1-3, with 10 nucleotides matching TRBD1. The CDR3 runs 16 residues. The V and J ends lost 1 base and 2 bases, in that order; junction bases with no gene match: 3. The V gene's germline CDR1 is SGHRS and CDR2 YFSETQ. CDR3 loop: CASSLNGQGAGNTIYF. The CDR3 region has the DNA TGCGCCAGCAGCTTGAACGGACAGGGGGCTGGAAACACCATATATTTT.

The chain is built from TRBV20-1 and TRBJ2-5; 7 nucleotides match TRBD1. V was pared by 4 bases and J by 2 bases, with 1 base of the junction left unmatched. The CDR3 consists of 12 residues. CDR1 is DFQATT, CDR2 SNEGSKA, per germline (reference sequence). CDR3 residues: CSATGGQETQYF. DNA for the CDR3: TGCAGTGCTACAGGGGGACAAGAGACCCAGTACTTC.

This clonotype has just a few counts. The chain has TRBV18 and TRBJ2-7, with D perhaps being TRBD1 or TRBD2 (6 bases each). The CDR3 is 14 amino acids. The V and J ends lost 1 base and 6 bases respectively, with 13 bases between them. Germline V gene lookup returns CDR1 KGHSH and CDR2 LQKENI. CDR3 in amino acids: CASSPLAGEAEQYV. The CDR3 nucleotides read TGTGCCAGCTCACCACTGGCAGGGGAGGCCGAGCAGTACGTC.

This clonotype was seen only a few times. The CDR3 DNA follows: TGTGCCAGCAGCTTACTGGACGGGATAGGTGAAGCTTTCTTT. It is translated as CASSLLDGIGEAFF. The V call is TRBV7-9, the J call TRBJ1-1; D call uncertain. Trimming removed 2 bases from V and 7 bases from J, with 14 bases in between. CDR1 and CDR2 from the germline V gene are SEHNR and FQNEAQ (reference sequence). This CDR3 spans 14 amino acids.

The V call is TRBV6-6, the J call TRBJ2-1; TRBD1 or TRBD2 may be the D gene (5 bases each). V was shortened by 5 bases and J by 6 bases, with 11 bases between the two germline ends. This CDR3 is built from 13 residues. Germline CDR1 and CDR2: MNHNY and SVGAGI (reference sequence). The CDR3 loop is CASSHRGSNEQFF. DNA of the CDR3: TGTGCCAGCAGTCACCGGGGCTCCAATGAGCAGTTCTTC.

The rearrangement uses TRBV7-2 and TRBJ2-1, with D uncertain. Trimming cost V 4 bases and J 10 bases, with 14 bases left between them. Germline V gives CDR1 SGHTA, CDR2 FQGNSA. The CDR3 has 13 amino acids. The CDR3 loop reads CASSSLTLGEQFF. CDR3 nucleotides: TGTGCCAGCAGCTCCCTTACCCTTGGAGAGCAGTTCTTC.

This clonotype was seen at least ten times. The genes are TRBV24-1 and TRBJ2-1, with D possibly matching TRBD1 (6 bases). The germline V gene encodes CDR1 KGHDR and CDR2 SFDVKD. The CDR3 is 15 residues long. Trimming pared 0 bases from V and 3 bases from J, leaving 8 bases between. CDR3 region: CATSDLHRDYNEQFF. DNA for the CDR3: TGTGCCACCAGTGATTTGCACAGGGACTACAATGAGCAGTTCTTC.

The chain employs TRBV29-1 and TRBJ2-3; D might be TRBD2 (6 bases). V lost 7 bases to trimming and J lost 0 bases, with 11 bases between them. Germline CDR1 reads SQVTM; CDR2 reads ANQGSEA. This CDR3 contains 13 residues. The CDR3 coding sequence is TGCAGCGCTAATAGCGGAAGCACAGATACGCAGTATTTT. Its protein product is CSANSGSTDTQYF.

The rearrangement uses TRBV2 and TRBJ1-1, with a tentative D call TRBD1 (5 bases). Germline V gives CDR1 SNHLY, CDR2 FYNNEI. V lost 3 bases to trimming and J lost 3 bases, with 14 bases between them. The CDR3 is 15 residues long. Here the CDR3 DNA reads TGTGCCAGCAGTGACCTCGGGACTCTCGACACTGAAGCTTTCTTT. Translation gives CASSDLGTLDTEAFF.

The chain carries TRBV5-6 and TRBJ2-4; perhaps TRBD1 as D (6 bases). There are 14 residues in the CDR3. Germline V CDR1 and CDR2: SGHDT, YYEEEE. V lost 2 bases, J lost 7 bases, and 13 bases lay in between. The CDR3 sequence is CASSFRGVGNIQYF. In DNA, the CDR3 is TGTGCCAGCAGCTTCAGGGGAGTGGGGAACATTCAGTACTTC.

In its sample, this clonotype was seen a few times. The chain carries TRBV28 and TRBJ1-2; 8 nucleotides agree with TRBD1. This CDR3 region has 15 residues. Looked up from germline, CDR1 is MDHEN and CDR2 is SYDVKM. V lost 5 bases, J lost 3 bases, and 8 bases stayed unmatched. CDR3: CASSRQGSVDYGYTF. Here the CDR3 DNA reads TGTGCCAGCAGTAGACAGGGGAGTGTGGACTATGGCTACACCTTC.

This clonotype was observed at least ten times. The chain employs TRBV10-3 and TRBJ2-7; no reliable D call. Germline V lookup: CDR1 ENHRY, CDR2 SYGVKD. Deletions cut 0 bases from V and 0 bases from J, with 18 bases between. CDR3 length equals 18 residues. CDR3 sequence reads: CAISESQFGQRSSYEQYF. CDR3 bases: TGTGCCATCAGTGAGTCTCAGTTCGGGCAGAGGAGCTCCTACGAGCAGTACTTC.

This clonotype was found many times. CDR3 sequence (DNA): TGTGCCAGCAGTTTATATGGCGAGCAGTACGTC. It encodes CASSLYGEQYV. The V and J genes are TRBV12-3 or TRBV12-4 and TRBJ2-7; D gene uncertain. V was pared by 2 bases and J by 6 bases, with 5 bases between. This CDR3 contains 11 residues.

This clonotype was observed a few times. The CDR3 DNA reads TGTGCCAGCAGTTCAGGGGGCAGTGAATTAGGGGAGCTGTTTTTT. Its translation: CASSSGGSELGELFF. The rearrangement uses TRBV25-1 and TRBJ2-2; 8 bases are a match to TRBD1. J was trimmed by 8 bases and V by 5 bases; bases with no gene match: 10. Germline V gene lookup returns CDR1 MGHDK and CDR2 SYGVNS. The CDR3 extends over 15 amino acids.

There are a few counts of this clonotype. The genes are TRBV10-3 and TRBJ2-5; no clear D gene. The CDR3 has 15 residues. Trimming removed 1 base from V and 5 bases from J, with 14 bases in between. The germline gives CDR1 ENHRY, CDR2 SYGVKD. The CDR3 nucleotides are TGTGCCATCAGTGAGTTCGATCCGGGTATGGAGACCCAGTACTTC. This encodes CAISEFDPGMETQYF.

This clonotype has a handful of counts. The V gene is TRBV12-3 or TRBV12-4, the J gene TRBJ2-6; no definite D call. V lost 3 bases and J 2 bases, leaving 8 bases between the germline ends. This CDR3 spans 15 amino acids. The CDR3 is CASSLWQPGANVLTF. For the CDR3, the DNA is TGTGCCAGCAGTTTGTGGCAGCCTGGGGCCAACGTCCTGACTTTC.